This is a list of T cell receptor beta chains from one sample in a study of blood T cell repertoires in COVID-19. The method was immunoSEQ multiplex PCR; TCRdb's version includes in-frame clones alone and lacks a portion of them. The repertoire holds about 200,000 clones, with about 86% as singletons. Sequencing was done on a sample of peripheral blood. These receptor sequences come from a woman in her seventies with acute or convalescent COVID-19. The CDR3 runs from the conserved cysteine through the conserved F or W. A D gene is named only where the DNA matches it firmly. Expanded clones get a size class; other rows say once, few or many, or leave the size out.

V	J	D	size	length	DNA	CDR3
TRBV6-2/TRBV6-3	TRBJ2-5	NA	once	14	TGTGCCAGCCGCCCTAGCGCACGCGGGGAGACCCAGTACTTC	CASRPSARGETQYF
TRBV2	TRBJ2-3	TRBD1	NA	14	TGTGCCAGCAGTTCGACAGGGGGAACAGATACGCAGTATTTT	CASSSTGGTDTQYF
TRBV5-5	TRBJ2-5	TRBD2	NA	15	TGTGCCAGCAGCTTGTTTTCCGGACTAGATTCGGGAGAACACTTC	CASSLFSGLDSGEHF
TRBV3-1/TRBV3-2	TRBJ2-3	TRBD1	NA	15	TGTGCCAGCAGCCCAAAGGACAGGTACACAGATACGCAGTATTTT	CASSPKDRYTDTQYF
TRBV5-1	TRBJ2-7	TRBD2	NA	15	TGCGCCAGCAGGGGAGGGACTGAACCTGCCTACGAGCAGTACTTC	CASRGGTEPAYEQYF
TRBV5-1	TRBJ2-3	NA	once	13	TGCGCCAGCTCCCAGACAGTAACAGATACGCAGTATTTT	CASSQTVTDTQYF
TRBV6-6	TRBJ1-6	TRBD1	NA	14	TGTGCCAGCAGCCTGACAGGGAGGAATTCACCCCTCCACTTT	CASSLTGRNSPLHF
TRBV24-1	TRBJ2-1	TRBD2	NA	16	TGTGCCACCAGTGATTCAGGACTAGCGGGAGGACTTGAGCAGTTCTTC	CATSDSGLAGGLEQFF
TRBV10-1	TRBJ2-2	TRBD1	NA	14	TGCGCCACGGAGTCGGGACAGGGGACCGGGGAGCTGTTTTTT	CATESGQGTGELFF
TRBV4-1	TRBJ1-6	NA	few	20	TGCGCCAGCAGCCAAGATCTGTCGAGACAGGTCCTTAGGGGTTTTCTACCCCTCCACTTT	CASSQDLSRQVLRGFLPLHF
TRBV6-5	TRBJ1-1	TRBD1	NA	14	TGTGCCAGTCTTATGGACAGGGTGGTCACTGAAGCTTTCTTT	CASLMDRVVTEAFF
TRBV5-4	TRBJ1-6	TRBD1	NA	16	TGTGCCAGCAAAAGACAGGGGAGCTCCTATAATTCACCCCTCCACTTT	CASKRQGSSYNSPLHF
TRBV3-1/TRBV3-2	TRBJ2-3	NA	NA	15	TGTGCCAGCAGCCAAGATCCTAGACCACTAGATACGCAGTATTTT	CASSQDPRPLDTQYF
TRBV2	TRBJ2-1	NA	NA	14	TGTGCCAGCAGTGCTTCCTCTAGCATCAATGAGCAGTTCTTC	CASSASSSINEQFF
TRBV11-2	TRBJ1-1	NA	NA	15	TGTGCCAGCAGCTTAGAAGAGGGAATAGGCACTGAAGCTTTCTTT	CASSLEEGIGTEAFF
TRBV6-2/TRBV6-3	TRBJ2-1	TRBD1	NA	14	TGTGCCAGCAGTTACACGGGACAGGGCAATGAGCAGTTCTTC	CASSYTGQGNEQFF
TRBV9	TRBJ1-2	NA	NA	13	TGTGCCAGCAGCGTAGGGACAGCCAATGGCTACACCTTC	CASSVGTANGYTF
TRBV5-6	TRBJ2-7	NA	NA	14	TGTGCCAGCAGCTTGGCAGGAACCCCCTACGAGCAGTACTTC	CASSLAGTPYEQYF
TRBV27	TRBJ2-7	TRBD1	NA	15	TGTGCCAGCAGTTTAAGTAGGGGGCGATCCTACGAGCAGTACTTC	CASSLSRGRSYEQYF
TRBV6-6	TRBJ1-5	TRBD1	few	14	TGTGCCAGCAGCCAGGACAGGGTGGTTCAGCCCCAGCATTTT	CASSQDRVVQPQHF
TRBV25-1	TRBJ2-1	NA	NA	14	TGTGCCAGCAGTGAACAGGGTGGGCTGAATGAGCAGTTCTTC	CASSEQGGLNEQFF
TRBV7-2	TRBJ2-3	TRBD2	NA	14	TGTGCCAGCAGCTCCCGGACTAGCGTCGATACGCAGTATTTT	CASSSRTSVDTQYF
TRBV27	TRBJ2-3	NA	NA	15	TGTGCCAGCAGTTCCCCCCTCCTAAGCACAGATACGCAGTATTTT	CASSSPLLSTDTQYF
TRBV27	TRBJ1-5	TRBD1	NA	18	TGTGCCAGCAGTTTAACCAGACAGGGGGCTGTCGCGCATCAGCCCCAGCATTTT	CASSLTRQGAVAHQPQHF
TRBV7-6	TRBJ2-3	TRBD1	NA	15	TGTGCCAGCAGCTCGGGGACAGGGCGGGCAGATACGCAGTATTTT	CASSSGTGRADTQYF
TRBV28	TRBJ1-1	TRBD1	few	16	TGTGCCAGCCAACCCCCGTCCGGGACAGCGAACACTGAAGCTTTCTTT	CASQPPSGTANTEAFF
TRBV27	TRBJ1-5	TRBD1	NA	18	TGTGCCAGCAGTTTGACAGGGGGCTTTGTAAGAAGCAATCAGCCCCAGCATTTT	CASSLTGGFVRSNQPQHF